The 8 T cell receptor beta chains below come from one sample, sequenced in a study of identical twins. In TCRdb, the 5' RACE reads were re-called with MiXCR into one record per CDR3 protein. The sample holds about 520,000 distinct CDR3 sequences, under 25% seen once. The data also belong to a second study, concerning T cells expressing NK-cell markers.

The sequenced material came from CD4+ T cells sorted from blood. The receptors derive from a woman younger than 30 in good health.

DNA for the CDR3: TGCGCCAGCAGCTTGTTTACTAGCGAAACCGTCAGCTCCTACAATGAGCAGTTCTTC. Amino acid sequence: CASSLFTSETVSSYNEQFF. The rearrangement uses TRBV5-1 and TRBJ2-1; 7 nucleotides line up with TRBD2. The V and J ends lost 1 base and 0 bases, in that order; junction bases with no gene match: 13. The germline V gene encodes CDR1 SGHRS and CDR2 YFSETQ. The CDR3 sequence is 19 residues long.

This clonotype has more than one count but fewer than ten. The chain recombines TRBV20-1 with TRBJ1-2; D remains unclear. CDR1 and CDR2 (germline): DFQATT, SNEGSKA (reference sequence). Between the trimmed V and J ends, which lost 0 bases and 5 bases, there was a span of 16 bases. The length of the CDR3 is 15 residues. Written as DNA, the CDR3 is TGCAGTGCTAGAGATCGAGCACGAGGAGAATATGGCTACACCTTC. Translating gives CSARDRARGEYGYTF.

The chain carries TRBV3-1 and TRBJ2-1; 7 bases align to TRBD2. The CDR3 covers 15 residues. J lost 7 bases, V lost 4 bases, and 10 bases had no gene match. CDR1 is LGHDT and CDR2 is YNNKEL in the germline V gene (reference sequence). CDR3 sequence (DNA): TGTGCCAGCAGCCCGAACGCCGGGAGGAGGAATGAGCAGTTCTTC. Protein: CASSPNAGRRNEQFF.

The J gene is TRBJ2-1, the V gene TRBV7-2, with TRBD1 identical over 9 bases. The germline V gene encodes CDR1 SGHTA and CDR2 FQGNSA. The CDR3 runs 16 residues. V trimming: 1 base; J trimming: 6 bases; junction bases outside the gene matches: 7. For the CDR3, the DNA is TGTGCCAGCAGCTTAGTAGGGGACAGGGCTGGCAATGAGCAGTTCTTC. It is translated as CASSLVGDRAGNEQFF. The full variable domain, with the rest looked up from reference TRBV7-2 and TRBJ2-1, is GAGVSQSPSNKVTEKGKDVELRCDPISGHTALYWYRQSLGQGLEFLIYFQGNSAPDKSGLPSDRFSAERTGGSVSTLTIQRTQQEDSAVYLCASSLVGDRAGNEQFFGPGTRLTVL.

The count of this clonotype is one. The genes are TRBV6-5 and TRBJ2-5; D ambiguous. The V and J ends lost 0 bases and 7 bases respectively, with 18 bases between them. Germline CDR1 is MNHEY and CDR2 is SVGAGI. The CDR3 is 16 amino acids. Written as DNA, the CDR3 is TGTGCCAGCAGTTACTCGAGTCTGCATGGTCCCCGGACCCAGTACTTC. It codes for CASSYSSLHGPRTQYF.

This clonotype came up many times. V usage is TRBV5-1 and J usage is TRBJ2-7; D is tentatively TRBD1 or TRBD2 (6 bases each). The CDR3 runs to 13 residues. V lost 0 bases and J lost 6, with 10 bases in between. Germline CDR1 and CDR2: SGHRS and YFSETQ. The CDR3 coding sequence is TGCGCCAGCAGCTTGGACCGGGGGCTCGAGCAGTACTTC. It encodes CASSLDRGLEQYF.

The sample holds many counts of this clonotype. The V call is TRBV20-1, the J call TRBJ1-1, with D tentatively TRBD1 (6 bases). The germline V gene has CDR1 DFQATT and CDR2 SNEGSKA (reference sequence). The CDR3 is made up of 14 amino acids. Trimming stripped 3 bases from V and 3 bases from J, with 14 bases between. The CDR3 region is CSASSLGGHTEAFF. In DNA form, the CDR3 reads TGCAGTGCTAGCTCCTTAGGGGGGCACACTGAAGCTTTCTTT.

V and J are TRBV6-2 or TRBV6-3 and TRBJ2-7; D may be TRBD1 (5 bases). CDR3 length: 14 residues. Germline V gene lookup returns CDR1 MNHEY and CDR2 SVGEGT. Trimming took 4 bases from V and 0 from J, leaving 10 bases between them. The DNA of the CDR3 is TGTGCCAGCAGTTCATGGGGCAGCTCCTACGAGCAGTACTTC. Translation: CASSSWGSSYEQYF.